Presented here are 3 T cell receptor beta chains from one specimen sequenced in a study of shared clonotypes between healthy human individuals. CD45RO-negative, CCR7-positively selected cells formed the naive CD8 fraction, excluding terminally differentiated effector memory CD45RA+ cells. Sequencing was performed with immunoSEQ multiplex PCR; in TCRdb, only in-frame clones are kept and a portion is missing. The table lists hundreds of thousands of clones, approximately 92% of them singletons. Sample: naive CD8+ T cells sorted from blood. These receptors originate from a man aged 30-40 years in good health.

In nucleotides, the CDR3 is TGTGCCTGGAGTGGACTTAGCGGGTCCTCGACAGATACGCAGTATTTT. This translates into CAWSGLSGSSTDTQYF. The chain is built from TRBV30 and TRBJ2-3; 7 nucleotides agree with TRBD2. The germline CDR1 and CDR2 sequences are GTSNPN and SVGIG (reference sequence). CDR3 size: 16 residues. Trimming cost V 1 base and J 3 bases; bases outside gene matches: 10.

The chain joins TRBV5-6 to TRBJ2-5; D is unclear. Germline lookup yields CDR1 SGHDT and CDR2 YYEEEE. V was shortened by 2 bases and J by 1 base, with 6 bases between the two germline ends. The CDR3 totals 13 residues. As DNA, the CDR3 is TGTGCCAGCAGCTTTACTTCCCAAGAGACCCAGTACTTC. It codes for CASSFTSQETQYF.

In nucleotides, the CDR3 is TGTGCCAGCAGCTACGAAGATAGAAGCGGTAATGAGCAGTTCTTC. Translated: CASSYEDRSGNEQFF. The chain combines TRBV5-6 with TRBJ2-1; tentative D call: TRBD2 (5 bases). V lost 3 bases to trimming and J lost 7 bases, with 17 bases between them. The CDR3 extends over 15 amino acids. Per germline, CDR1 SGHDT and CDR2 YYEEEE.